Listed here are 21 T cell receptor beta chains from one sample, sequenced in a study of glioma-infiltrating T cells. The iRepertoire nested amplicon-rescue multiplex PCR amplified TCR alpha and beta CDR3s from RNA. TCRdb re-analysed the multiplex PCR reads in MiXCR, keeping a single row per CDR3 protein. The repertoire holds around 10,000 distinct CDR3 sequences, with under 60% as singletons. The sequenced material came from glioma tissue, nonneoplastic brain tissue, or PBMCs (not recorded which). Receptors originate from a human donor with low-grade glioma or glioblastoma, undergoing nonglioma brain surgery, or in good health (not recorded which).

Comment on this clonotype: This sequence may be a read error, since a much larger clone differs from it by one base. CDR3 loop: CSVTRDNGQFF. CDR3 coding DNA: TGCAGCGTTACGAGGGACAATGGGCAGTTCTTC. The chain combines TRBV29-1 with TRBJ2-1, with a tentative D call TRBD1 (6 bases). Per the germline V gene, CDR1 is SQVTM and CDR2 is ANQGSEA. The CDR3 has 11 amino acids.

This clonotype was recorded many times. The chain uses TRBV29-1 and TRBJ2-1, with D possibly TRBD2 on 6 matching bases. The CDR3 covers 14 residues. Trimming took 6 bases from V and 0 from J, leaving 12 bases between them. Looked up from germline, CDR1 is SQVTM and CDR2 is ANQGSEA. The DNA of the CDR3 is TGCAGCGTCGGGGACTTCAGCTCCTACAATGAGCAGTTCTTC. Translating it yields CSVGDFSSYNEQFF.

A note on this clonotype: The junction departs from germline at one end; a sequencing error may be responsible. The genes are TRBV12-3 or TRBV12-4 and TRBJ2-5; D perhaps matches TRBD2 (7 bases). The CDR3 is 15 residues long. The CDR3 DNA is TGTGCCAGCACCCTGGGGGGCGGGGGCGTAAAGACCCGGTACTTC. It is translated as CASTLGGGGVKTRYF.

As for this clonotype: The junction and the germline gene differ at one end; a read error may be behind it. V and J are TRBV4-1 and TRBJ1-4; D not certain. CDR1 is MGHRA, CDR2 YSYEKL, per germline. CDR3 length equals 15 residues. The CDR3 loop is CASSLERITNEKPFF. The CDR3 DNA follows: TGCGCCAGCAGCCTGGAAAGGATTACTAATGAAAAACCGTTTTTT.

There are a few counts of this clonotype. The conserved phenylalanine or tryptophan normally closing the CDR3 is absent here, so this likely arose from a read error. J is TRBJ1-2 and V is TRBV30; TRBD1 matches 7 bases. CDR3 length: 14 amino acids. The V and J ends lost 3 bases and 7 bases, in that order; junction bases with no gene match: 11. CDR1 is GTSNPN and CDR2 is SVGIG in the germline V gene (reference sequence). DNA of the CDR3: TGTGCCTGGAGGTTCAACAGGGGACTGCGTGGCTACACCCTC. As protein: CAWRFNRGLRGYTL.

The V and J genes are TRBV18 and TRBJ1-1; no clear D gene. The ends were cut back, 2 bases at V and 3 bases at J, with 13 bases in the middle. The CDR3 is made up of 15 amino acids. CDR1 and CDR2 (germline): KGHSH, LQKENI. CDR3 coding DNA: TGTGCCAGCTCACCAAAGGCGGCAACCTACACTGAAGCTTTCTTT. Residues: CASSPKAATYTEAFF.

Concerning this clonotype: A much larger clone sits a single nucleotide away, making a read error possible. The CDR3 DNA follows: TGCGCCAGCAGCGCTAGAGCGGGACTAGCGGGATACGAGAAGTACTTC. This gives the protein CASSARAGLAGYEKYF. This chain joins TRBV5-1 and TRBJ2-7, with 13 positions matching TRBD2. In germline, CDR1 is SGHRS, CDR2 YFSETQ. There are 16 residues in the CDR3.

As for this clonotype: This may be a read error, as it is one base from a much larger clone. The rearrangement joins TRBV29-1 to TRBJ2-1; TRBD1 aligns across 11 bases. This CDR3 has 13 residues. CDR1 and CDR2 from the germline V gene are SQVTM and ANQGSEA. The CDR3 nucleotides read TGCAGCCTTGAAAGGACAGGGGGCGCTGAGCAGTTCTTC. It translates to CSLERTGGAEQFF.

A few counts support this clonotype. Sequence at one end of the junction differs from germline and may be a read error. This chain connects TRBV28 to TRBJ1-5; perhaps TRBD1 as D (6 bases). Germline loops: CDR1 MDHEN, CDR2 SYDVKM. CDR3 length equals 16 residues. Here the CDR3 reads CVSSQGQRLINQPQHF. CDR3 sequence (DNA): TGTGTCAGCAGTCAAGGACAGCGATTGATCAATCAGCCCCAGCATTTT.

The chain is built from TRBV7-3 and TRBJ2-3, with 9 bases lining up with TRBD2. Losses at the gene ends were 2 bases for V and 5 bases for J; bases not matched to a gene: 8. Germline V gives CDR1 SGHTA, CDR2 FQGTGA. The CDR3 consists of 16 residues. The CDR3 DNA follows: TGTGCCAGCAGCTTATTGGGCGGGAGGGAGAAAGATACGCAGTATTTT. Encoded protein: CASSLLGGREKDTQYF.

By share, this clonotype ranks as medium-sized (0.01 to 0.1%). The gene calls are TRBV12-3 or TRBV12-4 and TRBJ2-5; D possibly matches TRBD1 or TRBD2 (5 bases each). V lost 5 bases to trimming and J lost 3 bases, with 13 bases between them. The CDR3 spans 14 residues. The CDR3 nucleotides read TGTGCCAGCAGTCCTAGGGTGGGGGAAGAGACCCAGTACTTC. This gives the protein CASSPRVGEETQYF.

As concerns this clonotype: One end of the junction varies from germline; a read error may be responsible. This chain joins TRBV29-1 and TRBJ2-5; D gene ambiguous. This CDR3 spans 12 amino acids. Germline CDR1 SQVTM, CDR2 ANQGSEA. The CDR3 coding sequence is TGCAGCGTCCGCAAGATCGGAGAGGCCCAGTACTTC. Translating it yields CSVRKIGEAQYF.

With respect to this clonotype: This CDR3 fails to terminate in the conserved phenylalanine or tryptophan, so it likely reflects a read error. The DNA is left out, because the CDR3 cannot be placed on it with certainty; the CDR3 is given as TCRdb lists it. The rearrangement joins TRBV4-2 to TRBJ1-6; the table's D call TRBD1 went unverified against the DNA. Germline assignment: CDR1 LGHNA and CDR2 YNFKEQ. The CDR3 spans 15 residues, counting both ends. CDR3 in amino acids: CASSQVDRGDSPLNS.

By share, this clonotype counts as medium-sized. V gene TRBV15 combines with J gene TRBJ2-1, with D perhaps TRBD2 (5 bases). This CDR3 spans 16 amino acids. V gave up 4 bases and J gave up 7 bases, with 20 bases separating them. Germline loops: CDR1 LNHNV, CDR2 YYDKDF (reference sequence). The CDR3 is CATSTPRESLSNEQFF. In DNA form, the CDR3 reads TGTGCCACCAGCACCCCGAGGGAATCCTTAAGTAATGAGCAGTTCTTC.

Concerning this clonotype: At one end the junction does not follow the germline gene, possibly because of a read error. V and J are TRBV3-1 and TRBJ2-7; D possibly matches TRBD1 or TRBD2 (5 bases each). Per the germline V gene, CDR1 is LGHDT and CDR2 is YNNKEL (reference sequence). The CDR3 has 14 amino acids. This chain's CDR3 is CAISQMRGPYEQYF. The CDR3 bases are TGTGCCATCAGCCAAATGAGGGGTCCCTACGAGCAGTACTTC.

The table lists this clonotype with many counts. V gene TRBV14 combines with J gene TRBJ2-1; no reliable D call. CDR3 length equals 14 residues. The V gene lost 1 base and the J gene lost 10 bases, with 14 bases spanning the gap. CDR1 SGHDN and CDR2 FVKESK come from the germline V gene. The CDR3 DNA reads as TGTGCCAGCAGCCAAGTGCAAGCCAGCACGGAGCAGTTCTTC. This translates into CASSQVQASTEQFF.

This clonotype was picked up a small number of times. Being one base from a much bigger clone, this may be a read error. The genes are TRBV18 and TRBJ1-2, with no clear D. There are 13 residues in the CDR3. Germline V gives CDR1 KGHSH, CDR2 LQKENI. Trimming left V 6 bases short and J 7 bases short, with 15 bases between. The CDR3 DNA reads as TGTGCCAGCTCGTCCGACACTGCCTGTGGCTACACCTTC. Translation: CASSSDTACGYTF.

This clonotype was counted once. Its ends do not fully match the called genes, so a read error is possible. V is TRBV20-1 and J is TRBJ1-1, with a possible D match to TRBD1 (5 bases). Germline values: CDR1 DFQATT, CDR2 SNEGSKA (reference sequence). The CDR3 consists of 16 residues. This CDR3 is CSARYPRRQGGTEASF. DNA for the CDR3: TGCAGTGCTAGATACCCCCGCAGGCAGGGAGGCACTGAAGCTTCATTT.

This clonotype was recorded at least ten times. A read error is possible here, since a much larger clone lies one base away. This sequence joins TRBV6-1 and TRBJ2-1, with a tentative D call TRBD1 (5 bases). From germline, CDR1 is MNHNS and CDR2 SASEGT. The length of the CDR3 is 14 residues. With 5 bases removed from V and 5 bases from J, the gap between germline ends came to 13 bases. The DNA of the CDR3 is TGTGCCAGCAGTCCAAGACAGCAAGACAATGAGCAGTTCTTC. This encodes CASSPRQQDNEQFF.

On this clonotype itself: The final CDR3 position lacks the conserved phenylalanine or tryptophan, pointing to a likely read error. This chain joins TRBV29-1 and TRBJ2-1; D unclear. Trimming shortened V by 2 bases and J by 4 bases, and 6 bases separated the two germline ends. The CDR3 has 12 residues. Germline lookup yields CDR1 SQVTM and CDR2 ANQGSEA. The DNA of the CDR3 is TGCAGCGTTGAAATCGTATACAATGAGCAGTTCTTA. This gives the protein CSVEIVYNEQFL.

This clonotype was counted many times. The rearrangement links TRBV10-3 to TRBJ2-7, with 9 bases that match TRBD1. The V and J ends lost 3 bases and 1 base, in that order; junction bases with no gene match: 7. The CDR3 has 16 amino acids. The germline V gene has CDR1 ENHRY and CDR2 SYGVKD. CDR3 in amino acids: CAISEAGGQGSYEQYF. The CDR3, as DNA: TGTGCCATCAGTGAAGCTGGCGGACAGGGGTCCTACGAGCAGTACTTC.